A selection of T cell receptor beta chains follows, all from one sample in a study of early T cells in non-severe SARS-CoV-2 infection. TCRdb re-called the 5' RACE reads with MiXCR, one entry per CDR3 protein. The sample contains some 64,000 distinct CDR3 sequences, approximately 9.2% of which appear only once. Source: whole blood, taken at baseline. The source is an adult who was a healthcare worker with PCR-confirmed SARS-CoV-2 infection or an uninfected control (not recorded which). The CDR3 runs from the conserved cysteine through the conserved F or W. D genes are given only for firm matches. Clone sizes are given selectively: once, few, many, or a class where the clone is expanded.

>TRBV11-2|TRBJ2-2|.|many
TGTGCCAGCAGCCATTGGGAACGGAACACCGGGGAGCTGTTTTTT
CASSHWERNTGELFF
>TRBV7-9|TRBJ2-2|.|.
TGTGCCAGCAGCCTCCAAAGCGGGGAGCTGTTTTTT
CASSLQSGELFF
>TRBV7-8|TRBJ2-7|TRBD1|many
TGTGCCAGCAGCCCCCAGGGGGTCTACGAGCAGTACTTC
CASSPQGVYEQYF
>TRBV12-3/TRBV12-4|TRBJ1-6|TRBD1|many
TGTGCCAGCAGTTACCGGGACAGGGATAATTCACCCCTCCACTTT
CASSYRDRDNSPLHF
>TRBV12-3/TRBV12-4|TRBJ2-1|.|many
TGTGCCAGCAGCCCTGCTAACGGGGTCTCCTACAATGAGCAGTTCTTC
CASSPANGVSYNEQFF
>TRBV2|TRBJ2-1|TRBD1|many
TGTGCCAGCAGTCCCCCCGGGACAGGGGCGTTCGATGAGCAGTTCTTC
CASSPPGTGAFDEQFF
>TRBV3-1|TRBJ1-1|.|few
TGTGCCAGCAGCCAAGAAGAGCTCACTGAAGCTTTCTTT
CASSQEELTEAFF
>TRBV5-1|TRBJ1-5|.|few
TGCGCCAGCAGCTTGGAGAGCCCCAATCAGCCCCAGCATTTT
CASSLESPNQPQHF
>TRBV2|TRBJ1-1|.|many
TGTGCCAGCAGTGAAGAACAGGAAAACACTGAAGCTTTCTTT
CASSEEQENTEAFF
>TRBV30|TRBJ2-1|TRBD1|few
TGTGCCTGGAGCCTCGAGGGACAGGGAAACAATGAGCAGTTCTTC
CAWSLEGQGNNEQFF
>TRBV5-5|TRBJ2-7|.|few
TGTGCCAGCAGCTTGTACGGACTGAGGAGCTCCTACGAGCAGTACTTC
CASSLYGLRSSYEQYF
>TRBV11-2|TRBJ2-1|.|many
TGTGCCAGCAGCTTAGACCCGGTAAGCTCCTACAATGAGCAGTTCTTC
CASSLDPVSSYNEQFF
>TRBV6-2/TRBV6-3|TRBJ1-5|.|.
TGTGCCAGCAGCCAGGGTCCTCAGCCCCAGCATTTT
CASSQGPQPQHF
>TRBV20-1|TRBJ2-3|.|.
TGCAGTGCTAGAGATCTCGAGGGGAGGTCCCGAGTCAGCACAGATACGCAGTATTTT
CSARDLEGRSRVSTDTQYF
>TRBV12-3/TRBV12-4|TRBJ2-3|.|many
TGTGCCAGCAGCCCCGGGAGATCGGCAGATACGCAGTATTTT
CASSPGRSADTQYF
>TRBV20-1|TRBJ1-1|.|many
TGCAGTGCGAGACCCTGGGGGAACACTGAAGCTTTCTTT
CSARPWGNTEAFF
>TRBV4-3|TRBJ2-6|.|many
TGCGCCAGCAGCCAAGAACATGGTTTTCAGTACTCTGGGGCCAACGTCCTGACTTTC
CASSQEHGFQYSGANVLTF
>TRBV5-6|TRBJ1-6|.|.
TGTGCCAGCAGCTCGAATCCCTCTTTGGAATCACCCCTCCACTTT
CASSSNPSLESPLHF
>TRBV10-3|TRBJ1-3|.|.
TGTGCCATCAGTGAAATCTTCCTGGACGCAAGGGACTCTGGAAACACCATATATTTT
CAISEIFLDARDSGNTIYF
>TRBV5-4|TRBJ2-7|.|.
TGTGCCAGCAGCTTCTCGGGGGCGCAGGAGCAGTACTTC
CASSFSGAQEQYF
>TRBV25-1|TRBJ2-1|.|few
TGTGCCAGCAGACCCCCCAGCGGGTCTTCCTACAATGAGCAGTTCTTC
CASRPPSGSSYNEQFF
>TRBV5-6|TRBJ2-1|TRBD1|few
TGTGCCAGCAGTCCTACGCCAGCAGGGGGCAATGAGCAGTTCTTC
CASSPTPAGGNEQFF